This TCR beta chain was identified in a study of blood T cell repertoires in COVID-19. Study information: Samples of COVID-19 (acute and convalescent) were obtained from the United States, Italy and Spain. Sources were T cells, B-cell-depleted T cells, or PBMCs; the material itself was cDNA or gDNA.

Methods used by the authors: Amplifying reference gene primers gave estimates of nucleated cell counts. The table came from immunoSEQ multiplex PCR; TCRdb's copy has only in-frame clones and leaves some out. That table furnishes V, J and clone size, whereas the DNA furnished D and trimming. The repertoire holds 65,000 to 95,000 clones, with 70% to 75% as singletons. The germline gives CDR1 GTSNPN, CDR2 SVGIG (reference sequence). This CDR3 is built from 14 residues. Trimming took 3 bases from V and 5 from J, leaving 16 bases between them. V usage is TRBV30 and J usage is TRBJ1-1; D is unclear. This TCR was recovered from a man aged 50-60 years with active or convalescent COVID-19. Sequenced: peripheral blood. CDR3: CAWSRENSGTEAFF. CDR3 DNA: TGTGCCTGGAGCCGAGAGAACTCGGGAACTGAAGCTTTCTTT.